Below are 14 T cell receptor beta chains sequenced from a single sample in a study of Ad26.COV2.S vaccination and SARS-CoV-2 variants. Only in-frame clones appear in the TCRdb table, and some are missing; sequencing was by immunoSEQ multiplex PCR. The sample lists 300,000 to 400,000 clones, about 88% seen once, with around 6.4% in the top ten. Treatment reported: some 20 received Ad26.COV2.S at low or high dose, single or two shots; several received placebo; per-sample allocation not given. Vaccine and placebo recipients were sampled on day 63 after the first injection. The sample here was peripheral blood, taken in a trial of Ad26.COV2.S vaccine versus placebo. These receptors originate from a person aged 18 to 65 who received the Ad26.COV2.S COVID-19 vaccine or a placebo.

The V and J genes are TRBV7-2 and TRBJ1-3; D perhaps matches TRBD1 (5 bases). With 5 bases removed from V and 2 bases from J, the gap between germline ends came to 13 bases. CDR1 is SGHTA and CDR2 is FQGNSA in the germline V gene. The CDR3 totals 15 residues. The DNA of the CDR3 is TGTGCCAGCAGCACACAGGCCCACCCTGGAAACACCATATATTTT. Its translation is CASSTQAHPGNTIYF.

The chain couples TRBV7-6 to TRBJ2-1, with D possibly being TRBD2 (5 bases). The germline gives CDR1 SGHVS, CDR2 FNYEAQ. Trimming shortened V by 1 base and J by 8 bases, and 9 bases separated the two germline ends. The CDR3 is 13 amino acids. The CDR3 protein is CASSLVRGDEQFF. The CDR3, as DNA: TGTGCCAGCAGCTTAGTCCGGGGAGATGAGCAGTTCTTC.

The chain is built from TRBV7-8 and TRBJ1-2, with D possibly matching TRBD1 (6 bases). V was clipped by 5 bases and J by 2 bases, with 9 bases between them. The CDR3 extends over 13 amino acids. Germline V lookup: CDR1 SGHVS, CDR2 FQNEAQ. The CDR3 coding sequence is TGTGCCAGCAGCCACAGGGAGAACTATGGCTACACCTTC. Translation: CASSHRENYGYTF. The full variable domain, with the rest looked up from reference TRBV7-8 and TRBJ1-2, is GAGVSQSPRYKVAKRGQDVALRCDPISGHVSLFWYQQALGQGPEFLTYFQNEAQLDKSGLPSDRFFAERPEGSVSTLKIQRTQQEDSAVYLCASSHRENYGYTFGSGTRLTVV.

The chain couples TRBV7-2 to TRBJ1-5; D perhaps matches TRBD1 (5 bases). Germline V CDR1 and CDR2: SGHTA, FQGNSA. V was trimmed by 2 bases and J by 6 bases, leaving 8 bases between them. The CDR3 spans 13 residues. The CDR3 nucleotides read TGTGCCAGCAGCTTACCTGGGGGTCAGCCCCAGCATTTT. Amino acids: CASSLPGGQPQHF.

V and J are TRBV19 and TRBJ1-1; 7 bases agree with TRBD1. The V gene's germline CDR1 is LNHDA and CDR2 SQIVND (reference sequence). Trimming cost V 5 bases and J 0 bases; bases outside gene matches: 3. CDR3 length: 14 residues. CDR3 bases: TGTGCCAGTAGTGTCGACAGGGTGAACACTGAAGCTTTCTTT. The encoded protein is CASSVDRVNTEAFF.

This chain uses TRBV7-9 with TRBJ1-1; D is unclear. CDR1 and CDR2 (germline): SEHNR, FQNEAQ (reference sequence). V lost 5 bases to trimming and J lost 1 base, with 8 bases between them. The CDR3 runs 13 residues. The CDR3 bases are TGTGCCAGCAGCCAAAACCCGAACACTGAAGCTTTCTTT. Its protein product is CASSQNPNTEAFF.

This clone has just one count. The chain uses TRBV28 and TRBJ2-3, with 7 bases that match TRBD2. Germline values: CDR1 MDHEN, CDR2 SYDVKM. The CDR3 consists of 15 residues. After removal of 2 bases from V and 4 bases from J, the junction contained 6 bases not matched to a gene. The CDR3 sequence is CASSLPAGLSDTQYF. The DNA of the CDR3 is TGTGCCAGCAGTTTACCAGCGGGATTGTCAGATACGCAGTATTTT.

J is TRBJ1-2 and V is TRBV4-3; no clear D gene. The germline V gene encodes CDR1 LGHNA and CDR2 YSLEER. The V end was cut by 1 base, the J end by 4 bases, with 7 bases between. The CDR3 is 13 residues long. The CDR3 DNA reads TGCGCCAGCAGCCAAGCTACTGGCTATGGCTACACCTTC. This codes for CASSQATGYGYTF.

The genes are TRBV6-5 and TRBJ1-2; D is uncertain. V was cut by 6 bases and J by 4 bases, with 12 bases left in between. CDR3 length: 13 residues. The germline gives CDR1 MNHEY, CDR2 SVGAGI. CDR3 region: CASSLRGPYGYTF. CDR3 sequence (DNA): TGTGCCAGCAGCCTGCGTGGGCCCTATGGCTACACCTTC.

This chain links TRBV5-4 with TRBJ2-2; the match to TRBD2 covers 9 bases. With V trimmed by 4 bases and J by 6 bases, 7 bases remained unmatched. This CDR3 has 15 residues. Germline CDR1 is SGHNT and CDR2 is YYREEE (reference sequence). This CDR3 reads CASSGVAGGPGELFF. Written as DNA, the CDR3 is TGTGCCAGCAGCGGAGTGGCGGGAGGGCCCGGGGAGCTGTTTTTT.

This CDR3 reads CASSLDRIKTDTQYF. The CDR3 DNA reads as TGCGCCAGCAGCCTGGACAGAATCAAGACAGATACGCAGTATTTT. The chain has TRBV5-1 and TRBJ2-3; a weak D match, TRBD1 (6 bases). Germline-derived CDR1 and CDR2 are SGHRS and YFSETQ. Trimming removed 4 bases at V and 3 bases at J, with 15 bases between. CDR3 length: 15 amino acids.

The CDR3 reads CASKPTGGGQGELFF. The DNA of the CDR3 is TGTGCCAGCAAGCCAACTGGAGGGGGCCAGGGGGAGCTGTTTTTT. V gene TRBV6-5 combines with J gene TRBJ2-2; possible D gene TRBD1, 7 bases. V was trimmed by 7 bases and J by 8 bases, leaving 20 bases between them. The CDR3 is 15 amino acids. The germline gives CDR1 MNHEY, CDR2 SVGAGI.

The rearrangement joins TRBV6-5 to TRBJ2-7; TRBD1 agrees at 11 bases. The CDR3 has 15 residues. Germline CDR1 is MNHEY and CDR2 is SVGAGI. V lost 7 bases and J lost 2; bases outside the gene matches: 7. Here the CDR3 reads CASIQPGQGAYEQYF. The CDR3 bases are TGTGCCAGCATCCAACCGGGACAGGGGGCCTACGAGCAGTACTTC.

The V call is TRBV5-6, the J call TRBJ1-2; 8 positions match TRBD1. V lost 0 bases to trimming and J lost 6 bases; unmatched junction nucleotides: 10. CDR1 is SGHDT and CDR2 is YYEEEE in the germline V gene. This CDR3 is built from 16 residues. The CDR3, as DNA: TGTGCCAGCAGCTTGGCGGCAGGGGGCAAATGGGATGGCTACACCTTC. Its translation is CASSLAAGGKWDGYTF.